The rows below give T cell receptor beta chains drawn from one sample of a study of radiation and T cells in renal cell carcinoma. Assay used: immunoSEQ multiplex PCR; TCRdb lists only in-frame clones, some missing. The repertoire consists of around 30,000 clones, with about 84% occurring once and the leading ten covering about 30%. The sample was blood, taken from a patient whose treatment included radiotherapy and nephrectomy. The receptor set was obtained from a man aged 60-69 years with renal cell carcinoma. The CDR3 runs from the conserved cysteine through the conserved F or W. Each record gives: CDR3 protein, CDR3 DNA, D gene, V gene, J gene, clone size. The D gene is left open where the match is weak. Only some rows state a clone size, as once, few, many or a class for expanded clones.

CDR3aa: CATSRAKGETQYF; CDR3nt: TGTGCCACCAGCAGAGCCAAAGGGGAGACCCAGTACTTC; d_gene: -; v_gene: TRBV15; j_gene: TRBJ2-5; abundance: -
CDR3aa: CASSPKDAPTGELFF; CDR3nt: TGTGCCAGCAGCCCTAAGGACGCCCCGACCGGGGAGCTGTTTTTT; d_gene: -; v_gene: TRBV7-2; j_gene: TRBJ2-2; abundance: -
CDR3aa: CASRGGAFGTEAFF; CDR3nt: TGTGCCAGCCGTGGGGGCGCCTTCGGCACTGAAGCTTTCTTT; d_gene: -; v_gene: TRBV19; j_gene: TRBJ1-1; abundance: -
CDR3aa: CASSFTVEGEQFF; CDR3nt: TGCGCCAGCAGCTTCACTGTGGAAGGGGAGCAGTTCTTC; d_gene: -; v_gene: TRBV5-1; j_gene: TRBJ2-1; abundance: -
CDR3aa: CASFTEAGGRVDEQFF; CDR3nt: TGTGCCAGCTTTACCGAGGCTGGCGGGAGAGTAGATGAGCAGTTCTTC; d_gene: TRBD2; v_gene: TRBV18; j_gene: TRBJ2-1; abundance: -
CDR3aa: CASSSLSGEQFF; CDR3nt: TGTGCCAGCAGCTCCCTTTCAGGTGAGCAGTTCTTC; d_gene: -; v_gene: TRBV7-6; j_gene: TRBJ2-1; abundance: -
CDR3aa: CAISGGTGEGEQYF; CDR3nt: TGTGCCATCAGTGGGGGGACAGGGGAAGGCGAGCAGTACTTC; d_gene: TRBD1; v_gene: TRBV10-3; j_gene: TRBJ2-7; abundance: -
CDR3aa: CASSLGQGAGNEQFF; CDR3nt: TGTGCCAGCAGTCTCGGACAGGGGGCAGGAAATGAGCAGTTCTTC; d_gene: TRBD1; v_gene: TRBV6-6; j_gene: TRBJ2-1; abundance: -
CDR3aa: CASSPTGLGGEQFF; CDR3nt: TGTGCCAGCAGCCCCACGGGTCTGGGAGGGGAGCAGTTCTTC; d_gene: TRBD2; v_gene: TRBV7-3; j_gene: TRBJ2-1; abundance: -
CDR3aa: CASSLLVSDTQYF; CDR3nt: TGTGCCAGCAGCCTACTGGTGTCAGATACGCAGTATTTT; d_gene: -; v_gene: TRBV7-2; j_gene: TRBJ2-3; abundance: few
CDR3aa: CASRDRGDEQYF; CDR3nt: TGTGCCAGCCGGGACAGGGGTGACGAGCAGTACTTC; d_gene: TRBD1; v_gene: TRBV6-1; j_gene: TRBJ2-7; abundance: -
CDR3aa: CAIGGDTSYEQYF; CDR3nt: TGTGCCATCGGAGGGGACACCTCCTACGAGCAGTACTTC; d_gene: -; v_gene: TRBV10-3; j_gene: TRBJ2-7; abundance: -
CDR3aa: CASRYGTAETQYF; CDR3nt: TGTGCCAGCAGATACGGGACAGCAGAGACCCAGTACTTC; d_gene: TRBD1; v_gene: TRBV6-5; j_gene: TRBJ2-5; abundance: -
CDR3aa: CASSPSSSSYEQYF; CDR3nt: TGTGCCAGCTCACCAAGCAGCTCCTCCTACGAGCAGTACTTC; d_gene: -; v_gene: TRBV18; j_gene: TRBJ2-7; abundance: -
CDR3aa: CASTWHTGELFF; CDR3nt: TGTGCCAGCACCTGGCACACCGGGGAGCTGTTTTTT; d_gene: -; v_gene: TRBV2; j_gene: TRBJ2-2; abundance: -
CDR3aa: CASSISGRSTDTQYF; CDR3nt: TGTGCCAGCAGCATTTCAGGGCGTAGCACAGATACGCAGTATTTT; d_gene: -; v_gene: TRBV7-9; j_gene: TRBJ2-3; abundance: -
CDR3aa: CASSGGALETQYF; CDR3nt: TGTGCCAGCAGCGGGGGCGCTTTAGAGACCCAGTACTTC; d_gene: -; v_gene: TRBV7-9; j_gene: TRBJ2-5; abundance: -
CDR3aa: CASSRGANYGYTF; CDR3nt: TGTGCCAGTAGTAGGGGAGCTAACTATGGCTACACCTTC; d_gene: -; v_gene: TRBV19; j_gene: TRBJ1-2; abundance: -
CDR3aa: CASSLEGQSSYNEQFF; CDR3nt: TGCGCCAGCAGCTTGGAAGGACAGAGCTCCTACAATGAGCAGTTCTTC; d_gene: -; v_gene: TRBV5-1; j_gene: TRBJ2-1; abundance: -
CDR3aa: CGPWVENTEAFF; CDR3nt: TGTGGTCCTTGGGTCGAGAACACTGAAGCTTTCTTT; d_gene: -; v_gene: TRBV27; j_gene: TRBJ1-1; abundance: few
CDR3aa: CASSSYSTDTQYF; CDR3nt: TGTGCCAGCAGTTCTTACAGCACAGATACGCAGTATTTT; d_gene: -; v_gene: TRBV27; j_gene: TRBJ2-3; abundance: -
CDR3aa: CASSEGTGAKKLFF; CDR3nt: TGTGCCAGCAGTGAAGGAACAGGGGCGAAAAAACTGTTTTTT; d_gene: TRBD1; v_gene: TRBV6-1; j_gene: TRBJ1-4; abundance: -
CDR3aa: CASSTSGATREAFF; CDR3nt: TGTGCCAGCAGCACATCCGGGGCAACAAGGGAAGCTTTCTTT; d_gene: -; v_gene: TRBV7-2; j_gene: TRBJ1-1; abundance: -
CDR3aa: CASSPQEGRYEQYF; CDR3nt: TGTGCCAGCTCACCACAAGAGGGCAGGTACGAGCAGTACTTC; d_gene: -; v_gene: TRBV18; j_gene: TRBJ2-7; abundance: -
CDR3aa: CASSSQGVADYGYTF; CDR3nt: TGCGCCAGCAGCTCACAAGGGGTTGCAGACTATGGCTACACCTTC; d_gene: -; v_gene: TRBV5-1; j_gene: TRBJ1-2; abundance: -
CDR3aa: CAWSVGGTDTQYF; CDR3nt: TGTGCCTGGAGTGTGGGGGGAACAGATACGCAGTATTTT; d_gene: -; v_gene: TRBV30; j_gene: TRBJ2-3; abundance: -